These 30 T cell receptor beta chains were sequenced from one sample in a study of cytomegalovirus exposure and HLA in healthy donors. In the PCR, 60 Vbeta and 13 Jbeta primers were used. This table comes from immunoSEQ multiplex PCR, and its TCRdb copy is limited to in-frame clones, with some not included. The sample comprises about 270,000 clones, around two thirds of which are singletons, and over 2% rests with the top ten. The sample taken for sequencing was PBMCs. These receptor sequences come from a female donor in good health and CMV-seronegative.

The V and J genes are TRBV6-6 and TRBJ2-7; TRBD2 aligns across 9 bases. The V gene end was trimmed by 6 bases and the J gene end by 1 base; junction bases not matched to a gene: 10. This CDR3 region has 16 residues. The germline CDR1 and CDR2 sequences are MNHNY and SVGAGI (reference sequence). The CDR3 DNA is TGTGCCAGCAGGTACCCGGGACTAGCCCAATCCTACGAGCAGTACTTC. Translated, it gives CASRYPGLAQSYEQYF.

This clone appeared a few times. V usage is TRBV7-8 and J usage is TRBJ1-1, with D unclear. The CDR3 loop spans 16 amino acids. The germline V gene has CDR1 SGHVS and CDR2 FQNEAQ. Trimming took 3 bases from V and 3 from J, leaving 17 bases between them. As DNA, the CDR3 is TGTGCCAGCAGCTTGCTAGCCGGGAGTTCCTACACTGAAGCTTTCTTT. Amino acids: CASSLLAGSSYTEAFF.

The chain employs TRBV4-1 and TRBJ2-7, with TRBD1 identical over 9 bases. The germline V gene has CDR1 MGHRA and CDR2 YSYEKL. This CDR3 comprises 15 residues. Losses at the gene ends were 5 bases for V and 3 bases for J; bases not matched to a gene: 8. The CDR3 spells CASSAGTGLNYEQYF. Written as DNA, the CDR3 is TGCGCCAGCAGCGCCGGGACAGGGTTGAACTACGAGCAGTACTTC.

There are a few counts of this clone. The rearrangement uses TRBV7-9 and TRBJ2-7, with 9 bases fitting TRBD1. Losses at the gene ends were 2 bases for V and 7 bases for J; bases not matched to a gene: 3. CDR3 length: 13 amino acids. Looked up from germline, CDR1 is SEHNR and CDR2 is FQNEAQ (reference sequence). In nucleotides, the CDR3 is TGTGCCAGCAGCTTACACGGACAGGGGGAGCAGTACTTC. This gives the protein CASSLHGQGEQYF.

The chain couples TRBV4-1 to TRBJ2-7; 7 nucleotides agree with TRBD1. The CDR3 loop spans 14 amino acids. Trimming removed 3 bases from V and 2 bases from J; junction bases left unmatched: 4. Germline-derived CDR1 and CDR2 are MGHRA and YSYEKL. The CDR3 is CASSQPGQTYEQYF. CDR3 nucleotide sequence: TGCGCCAGCAGCCAGCCGGGACAGACCTACGAGCAGTACTTC.

Written as DNA, the CDR3 is TGTGCCAGCAGCCAAGGCGCATTGACAGGGCATCAGCCCCAGCATTTT. Protein: CASSQGALTGHQPQHF. This chain links TRBV4-2 with TRBJ1-5, with 7 nucleotides matching TRBD1. Germline V lookup: CDR1 LGHNA, CDR2 YNFKEQ. The V segment lost 1 base and the J segment 5 bases; nucleotides outside the gene matches: 8. This CDR3 has 16 amino acids.

This rearrangement joins TRBV7-3 to TRBJ1-1, with 7 bases identical to TRBD1. Germline loops: CDR1 SGHTA, CDR2 FQGTGA. This CDR3 is 16 amino acids long. With 5 bases clipped from V and 0 bases from J, the junction kept 9 bases outside the gene matches. CDR3 in DNA: TGTGCCAGCAGCCATCGCCTGAGGGGGCTGAACACTGAAGCTTTCTTT. It codes for CASSHRLRGLNTEAFF.

This clone appeared a few times. The chain joins TRBV9 to TRBJ2-1, with 7 bases fitting TRBD1. From germline, CDR1 is SGDLS and CDR2 YYNGEE. The CDR3 is 14 residues long. The V and J ends lost 0 bases and 7 bases, in that order; junction bases with no gene match: 4. The CDR3 sequence: CASSVGWGQNEQFF. CDR3 in DNA: TGTGCCAGCAGCGTAGGGTGGGGACAGAATGAGCAGTTCTTC.

The genes are TRBV7-9 and TRBJ1-1; D possibly corresponds to TRBD1 (5 bases). Trimming took off 2 bases at V and 4 bases at J, with 14 bases between the two ends. The germline V gene encodes CDR1 SEHNR and CDR2 FQNEAQ (reference sequence). This CDR3 comprises 15 residues. In DNA form, the CDR3 reads TGTGCCAGCAGCTTATTCCAGGGTGGTAGCACTGAAGCTTTCTTT. This codes for CASSLFQGGSTEAFF.

This chain uses TRBV6-5 with TRBJ1-5; unclear D gene. This CDR3 spans 13 amino acids. Trimming took off 0 bases at V and 7 bases at J, with 7 bases between the two ends. From germline, CDR1 is MNHEY and CDR2 SVGAGI. CDR3 sequence reads: CASSYSPTQPQHF. The CDR3 DNA sequence: TGTGCCAGCAGTTACTCCCCTACCCAGCCCCAGCATTTT.

This chain uses TRBV2 with TRBJ2-1; D is possibly TRBD2 (5 bases). The germline gives CDR1 SNHLY, CDR2 FYNNEI. The CDR3 spans 14 residues. V was cut by 7 bases and J by 6 bases, with 16 bases left in between. The chain's CDR3 is CASKEVVWFNEQFF. The CDR3 DNA reads as TGTGCCAGCAAGGAGGTTGTTTGGTTCAATGAGCAGTTCTTC.

The chain couples TRBV5-4 to TRBJ2-3; possibly TRBD1 for D (5 bases). V shed 0 bases and J shed 3 bases, with 11 bases lying between them. In germline, CDR1 is SGHNT, CDR2 YYREEE (reference sequence). This CDR3 has 15 residues. The CDR3 loop reads CASSLGQGFTDTQYF. The CDR3 DNA follows: TGTGCCAGCAGCTTGGGGCAGGGCTTTACAGATACGCAGTATTTT.

This rearrangement joins TRBV5-6 to TRBJ1-3; 8 nucleotides agree with TRBD1. The germline CDR1 and CDR2 sequences are SGHDT and YYEEEE. The trim removed 4 bases at V and 6 bases at J, leaving 3 bases unmatched. The CDR3 contains 13 residues. The CDR3 loop is CASSQDRVNTIYF. CDR3 DNA: TGTGCCAGCAGCCAGGACAGGGTAAACACCATATATTTT.

The chain combines TRBV5-1 with TRBJ2-7; 9 bases are shared with TRBD1. The CDR3 is 13 amino acids. J gave up 4 bases and V 5 bases, and 4 bases lay outside the gene matches. Germline CDR1 reads SGHRS; CDR2 reads YFSETQ. This chain's CDR3 is CASRRDRVYEQYF. CDR3 DNA sequence: TGCGCCAGCAGAAGGGACAGGGTGTACGAGCAGTACTTC.

In this sample, this clone turned up a few times. This chain links TRBV6-1 with TRBJ1-1, with D possibly TRBD1 on 6 matching bases. The CDR3 has 15 residues. Germline lookup yields CDR1 MNHNS and CDR2 SASEGT. The V and J ends lost 6 bases and 4 bases respectively, with 18 bases between them. The CDR3 DNA reads as TGTGCCAGCAGGGAGCAGGGGCTGGTCCTCACTGAAGCTTTCTTT. Translating gives CASREQGLVLTEAFF.

This clone was detected only a few times. V gene TRBV19 combines with J gene TRBJ1-4; the D gene is possibly TRBD1 (5 bases). CDR3 size: 12 residues. Germline V CDR1 and CDR2: LNHDA, SQIVND (reference sequence). Trimming left V 5 bases short and J 12 bases short, with 13 bases between. The CDR3 loop reads CASSLGLAELFF. CDR3 bases: TGTGCCAGTAGTCTGGGACTAGCCGAACTGTTTTTT.

This clone was observed a handful of times. Written as DNA, the CDR3 is TGTGCCAGCAGTGAAGGAGTGGTCGCTACGTCCCAGTACTTC. Protein sequence: CASSEGVVATSQYF. The chain links TRBV6-1 to TRBJ2-5; D gene uncertain. Germline assignment: CDR1 MNHNS and CDR2 SASEGT. V lost 1 base, J lost 9 bases, and 15 bases lay in between. The CDR3 contains 14 residues.

CDR3 protein: CASSIDISREAFF. In DNA, the CDR3 is TGTGCCAGTAGTATAGATATATCGCGTGAAGCTTTCTTT. This sequence joins TRBV19 and TRBJ1-1; D is ambiguous. The V end was cut by 0 bases, the J end by 7 bases, with 9 bases between. This CDR3 contains 13 residues. The V gene's germline CDR1 is LNHDA and CDR2 SQIVND (reference sequence).

This clone occurred a few times. The chain employs TRBV5-1 and TRBJ2-2; 8 bases line up with TRBD2. CDR3 length equals 14 residues. With V trimmed by 5 bases and J by 4 bases, 4 bases remained unmatched. Germline CDR1 reads SGHRS; CDR2 reads YFSETQ. The DNA for the CDR3 is TGCGCCAGCAGAGGGCTAGCGGGCACCGGGGAGCTGTTTTTT. Amino acid sequence: CASRGLAGTGELFF.

This clone was seen a single time. V gene TRBV6-4 combines with J gene TRBJ2-1, with D possibly TRBD1 on 5 matching bases. Trimming took off 4 bases at V and 12 bases at J, with 10 bases between the two ends. The CDR3 sequence is 11 residues long. Germline CDR1 and CDR2: MRHNA and SNTAGT. CDR3 DNA: TGTGCCAGCAGTGCAGGGCCGGTGCAGTTCTTC. Protein: CASSAGPVQFF.

This clone was seen more than once but under ten times. The V and J genes are TRBV21-1 and TRBJ2-7; the table gives TRBD2 as D, unverified against the DNA. TRBV21-1 is a known pseudogene. The CDR3 is made up of 18 amino acids. The CDR3 region has the DNA TGTGCCAGCAGCAAAGTCACGGGAGCTAGCCTGGCTAAAAACGAGCAGTACTTC. Protein: CASSKVTGASLAKNEQYF.

V and J are TRBV6-7 and TRBJ2-7, with 10 bases identical to TRBD1. TRBV6-7 is an ORF for which the function is uncertain. J lost 4 bases, V lost 10 bases, and 13 bases had no gene match. The CDR3 has 15 residues. This chain's CDR3 is CANHGRGQGIYEQYF. For the CDR3, the DNA is TGTGCCAACCACGGCCGGGGACAGGGGATATACGAGCAGTACTTC.

The chain combines TRBV28 with TRBJ1-3; no firm D call. V was cut by 3 bases and J by 0 bases, with 6 bases left in between. The length of the CDR3 is 14 residues. CDR1 MDHEN and CDR2 SYDVKM come from the germline V gene. CDR3 protein: CASSFRNSGNTIYF. DNA for the CDR3: TGTGCCAGCAGTTTCAGAAACTCTGGAAACACCATATATTTT.

This clone appeared a few times. The V call is TRBV5-1, the J call TRBJ1-3, with TRBD1 identical over 7 bases. CDR3 length equals 13 residues. Germline V gene lookup returns CDR1 SGHRS and CDR2 YFSETQ. Trimming cost V 3 bases and J 6 bases; bases outside gene matches: 3. The CDR3 region is CASSSDRVNTIYF. CDR3 bases: TGCGCCAGCAGCTCCGACAGGGTAAACACCATATATTTT.

This clone was observed a handful of times. This chain links TRBV2 with TRBJ1-2, with D possibly TRBD1 on 5 matching bases. Germline V gene data show CDR1 as SNHLY and CDR2 as FYNNEI. V dropped 1 base and J dropped 4 bases, with 7 bases sitting between them. This CDR3 has 13 amino acids. The CDR3 is CASSEEGIYGYTF. The CDR3 DNA sequence: TGTGCCAGCAGTGAAGAGGGGATCTATGGCTACACCTTC.

The sample holds a few counts of this clone. The genes are TRBV4-1 and TRBJ1-5; the match to TRBD1 covers 9 bases. This CDR3 is 14 amino acids long. The germline gives CDR1 MGHRA, CDR2 YSYEKL. V lost 4 bases, J lost 3 bases, and 1 base stayed unmatched. The CDR3 here is CASSRTGDNQPQHF. The DNA of the CDR3 is TGCGCCAGCAGCCGGACAGGGGACAATCAGCCCCAGCATTTT.

The chain uses TRBV5-1 and TRBJ1-6, with D perhaps matching TRBD1 (5 bases). The germline V and J ends were trimmed by 1 base and 7 bases, with 18 bases remaining between them. CDR1 and CDR2 from the germline V gene are SGHRS and YFSETQ. The CDR3 is made up of 17 amino acids. The CDR3 loop is CASSLPDTAGGNSPLHF. The CDR3 region has the DNA TGCGCCAGCAGCTTGCCCGACACTGCCGGGGGGAATTCACCCCTCCACTTT.

The V and J genes are TRBV5-6 and TRBJ2-7; 7 positions agree with TRBD1. Unmatched junction bases numbered 3, after V lost 0 bases and J lost 3 bases. CDR3 length: 14 residues. Per the germline V gene, CDR1 is SGHDT and CDR2 is YYEEEE. CDR3 nucleotide sequence: TGTGCCAGCAGCTTGGACAGGGGAAACTACGAGCAGTACTTC. Its translation is CASSLDRGNYEQYF. The full variable domain, with the rest looked up from reference TRBV5-6 and TRBJ2-7, is DAGVTQSPTHLIKTRGQQVTLRCSPKSGHDTVSWYQQALGQGPQFIFQYYEEEERQRGNFPDRFSGHQFPNYSSELNVNALLLGDSALYLCASSLDRGNYEQYFGPGTRLTVT.

The chain has TRBV14 and TRBJ2-7; the D gene is possibly TRBD2 (5 bases). The V gene lost 1 base and the J gene lost 0 bases, with 10 bases spanning the gap. The CDR3 is 15 residues long. CDR1 and CDR2 (germline): SGHDN, FVKESK. For the CDR3, the DNA is TGTGCCAGCAGCCAAGCGGGGTTTTACTCCTACGAGCAGTACTTC. Translated, it gives CASSQAGFYSYEQYF.

The chain employs TRBV6-4 and TRBJ2-6; TRBD1 aligns across 7 bases. The V and J ends lost 2 bases and 1 base, in that order; junction bases with no gene match: 2. CDR3 length equals 16 residues. Germline loops: CDR1 MRHNA, CDR2 SNTAGT. CDR3 amino acids: CASSDTTGSGANVLTF. CDR3 DNA sequence: TGTGCCAGCAGTGACACGACAGGGTCTGGGGCCAACGTCCTGACTTTC.